These 3 T cell receptor beta chains were all obtained from the same sample, sequenced in a study of control samples from healthy donors and cancer patients. Here immunoSEQ multiplex PCR was the method, and the copy in TCRdb shows in-frame clones only, minus some. The table lists about 80,000 clones, more than 65% of them singletons. The sequencing input was PBMCs. These receptors originate from a man between 60 and 75 years old with head and neck cancer.

J is TRBJ2-7 and V is TRBV7-2; TRBD1 is a possible D gene (5 bases). Germline CDR1 SGHTA, CDR2 FQGNSA. The V end lost 0 bases, the J end lost 12 bases, and 12 bases lay between the germline ends. CDR3 length: 12 amino acids. The CDR3 DNA reads TGTGCCAGCAGCTTAGCAGGCAGGGTTGGGTACTTC. Translating it yields CASSLAGRVGYF.

This chain joins TRBV7-8 and TRBJ2-5; D remains unclear. This CDR3 is built from 14 residues. V lost 5 bases and J lost 2, with 12 bases in between. Germline-derived CDR1 and CDR2 are SGHVS and FQNEAQ. In nucleotides, the CDR3 is TGTGCCAGCAGCCCCGACCTTAGACAAGAGACCCAGTACTTC. Translation: CASSPDLRQETQYF.

V gene TRBV7-2 combines with J gene TRBJ1-2; D is unclear. This CDR3 is 13 amino acids long. Germline CDR1 and CDR2: SGHTA and FQGNSA. V was pared by 2 bases and J by 7 bases, with 11 bases between. For the CDR3, the DNA is TGTGCCAGCAGCTTACCGATGGCAATTGGCTACACCTTC. It encodes CASSLPMAIGYTF. The entire variable domain, with the rest obtained from reference TRBV7-2 and TRBJ1-2, is as follows: GAGVSQSPSNKVTEKGKDVELRCDPISGHTALYWYRQSLGQGLEFLIYFQGNSAPDKSGLPSDRFSAERTGGSVSTLTIQRTQQEDSAVYLCASSLPMAIGYTFGSGTRLTVV.